Below, 15 T cell receptor beta chains from the same sample are listed, as sequenced in a study of T cell repertoires in cytomegalovirus infection. The antigens of these receptors remain unknown. One entry per CDR3 protein results from TCRdb running MiXCR on the reads. The data hold more than 95,000 distinct CDR3 sequences, with over 25% observed a single time. This specimen consisted of CD8+ T cells from cultured PBMCs, obtained from culture after CMV antigen stimulation. The receptors originated from a human donor in good health (CMV status not recorded). Some clones in this sample may be carry-over from other donors' samples.

The sample holds a few counts of this clonotype. This chain joins TRBV7-6 and TRBJ2-7; perhaps TRBD2 as D (5 bases). The germline V and J ends were trimmed by 11 bases and 2 bases, with 13 bases remaining between them. The germline V gene encodes CDR1 SGHVS and CDR2 FNYEAQ. The CDR3 covers 12 residues. This CDR3 is CAVGQEAYEQYF. DNA of the CDR3: TGTGCCGTCGGGCAGGAGGCCTACGAGCAGTACTTC.

The gene calls are TRBV6-8 and TRBJ2-1; D is tentatively TRBD1 or TRBD2 (7 bases each). This CDR3 region has 13 residues. Germline V lookup: CDR1 MNHGY, CDR2 SAAAGT. Trimming cost V 5 bases and J 6 bases, with 11 bases left between them. The CDR3: CASSQGGINEQFF. The CDR3 DNA reads as TGTGCCAGCAGTCAGGGGGGGATCAATGAGCAGTTCTTC.

The J gene is TRBJ2-3, the V gene TRBV9; 7 bases are a match to TRBD2. V trimming: 2 bases; J trimming: 2 bases; junction bases outside the gene matches: 8. Per germline, CDR1 SGDLS and CDR2 YYNGEE. CDR3 size: 16 residues. CDR3 sequence (DNA): TGTGCCAGCAGCGTGGGCCAGCGGGGACCCACAGATACGCAGTATTTT. It encodes CASSVGQRGPTDTQYF.

This clonotype was picked up many times. V usage is TRBV7-2 and J usage is TRBJ2-3; TRBD2 matches 8 bases. The CDR3 runs 15 residues. Per the germline V gene, CDR1 is SGHTA and CDR2 is FQGNSA. V lost 5 bases, J lost 2 bases, and 6 bases stayed unmatched. The CDR3 nucleotides read TGTGCCAGCAGCCCGACTAGCGCTATCACAGATACGCAGTATTTT. Translating it yields CASSPTSAITDTQYF.

This clonotype showed up just a few times. As DNA, the CDR3 is TGTGCCAGCAGTTTAGGTATTTTGAGGGCTTCCTACGAGCAGTACTTC. It encodes CASSLGILRASYEQYF. The V gene is TRBV28, the J gene TRBJ2-7, with a tentative D call TRBD2 (5 bases). Germline assignment: CDR1 MDHEN and CDR2 SYDVKM. V was trimmed by 2 bases and J by 1 base, leaving 15 bases between them. The CDR3 is 16 amino acids.

The chain employs TRBV2 and TRBJ2-3; the D gene is possibly TRBD1 (6 bases). V lost 4 bases, J lost 0 bases, and 11 bases lay in between. The CDR3 totals 15 residues. Germline V lookup: CDR1 SNHLY, CDR2 FYNNEI. Here the CDR3 DNA reads TGTGCCAGCAGTGGGGGGCGAACTAGCACAGATACGCAGTATTTT. Residues: CASSGGRTSTDTQYF.

The V gene is TRBV19, the J gene TRBJ1-5; no firm D call. Trimming took 3 bases from V and 0 from J, leaving 6 bases between them. The CDR3 spans 14 residues. Germline V gene lookup returns CDR1 LNHDA and CDR2 SQIVND (reference sequence). The CDR3, as DNA: TGTGCCAGTAGTATGACCCCTAGCAATCAGCCCCAGCATTTT. Protein product: CASSMTPSNQPQHF.

This sequence joins TRBV29-1 and TRBJ2-6; the D gene is possibly TRBD2 (6 bases). Germline CDR1 SQVTM, CDR2 ANQGSEA. The CDR3 has 14 residues. Between the trimmed V and J ends, which lost 3 bases and 0 bases, there was a span of 6 bases. The CDR3 sequence is CSVEEGSGANVLTF. DNA of the CDR3: TGCAGCGTTGAGGAGGGCTCTGGGGCCAACGTCCTGACTTTC.

The chain joins TRBV5-4 to TRBJ1-1; 9 bases are shared with TRBD1. The V and J ends lost 7 bases and 7 bases, in that order; junction bases with no gene match: 14. CDR3 length: 15 residues. Germline V gene data show CDR1 as SGHNT and CDR2 as YYREEE (reference sequence). This CDR3 is CASRSSGDREDEAFF. CDR3 DNA: TGTGCCAGCCGTTCTAGCGGGGACAGGGAAGATGAAGCTTTCTTT.

V usage is TRBV15 and J usage is TRBJ2-7; D is perhaps TRBD1 (5 bases). Trimming left V 1 base short and J 5 bases short, with 12 bases between. In germline, CDR1 is LNHNV, CDR2 YYDKDF (reference sequence). The CDR3 runs 14 residues. Here the CDR3 reads CATSRALGPNEQYF. CDR3 nucleotide sequence: TGTGCCACCAGCAGAGCACTGGGGCCAAACGAGCAGTACTTC.

The CDR3 reads CASSSHDSSPNGYTF. CDR3 DNA sequence: TGTGCCAGCAGTTCCCACGACAGTTCTCCTAATGGCTACACCTTC. The chain joins TRBV27 to TRBJ1-2, with a tentative D call TRBD1 (5 bases). The CDR3 runs 15 residues. V lost 4 bases and J 6 bases, leaving 18 bases between the germline ends. Germline-derived CDR1 and CDR2 are MNHEY and SMNVEV (reference sequence).

In this sample, this clonotype turned up a few times. The chain employs TRBV6-1 and TRBJ1-2; the D is unclear. V was clipped by 7 bases and J by 6 bases, with 18 bases between them. The length of the CDR3 is 14 residues. Germline lookup yields CDR1 MNHNS and CDR2 SASEGT. The CDR3 region has the DNA TGTGCCAGCATCCCTCCCCCGGGCCCCAATGGCTACACCTTC. This translates into CASIPPPGPNGYTF.

This clonotype came up once. This may be a read error, as it is one base from a much larger clone. The chain joins TRBV7-8 to TRBJ2-2; TRBD1 might be the D (6 bases). CDR3 length equals 17 residues. Germline CDR1 reads SGHVS; CDR2 reads FQNEAQ. The chain's CDR3 is CASNLVPGGSNTGELFF. The CDR3 DNA reads TGTGCCAGCAACTTAGTTCCTGGGGGCTCCAACACCGGGGAGCTGTTTTTT.

The chain joins TRBV11-2 to TRBJ2-1; TRBD2 matches 12 bases. This CDR3 has 16 amino acids. The germline V gene encodes CDR1 SGHAT and CDR2 FQNNGV. Trimming cost V 3 bases and J 6 bases; bases outside gene matches: 6. CDR3 sequence: CASSFELAGGTNEQFF. Here the CDR3 DNA reads TGTGCCAGCAGCTTCGAACTAGCGGGGGGAACCAATGAGCAGTTCTTC.

This clonotype was picked up a small number of times. The chain is built from TRBV20-1 and TRBJ1-5; no definite D call. Trimming left V 1 base short and J 5 bases short, with 12 bases between. The CDR3 is 14 residues long. The germline gives CDR1 DFQATT, CDR2 SNEGSKA (reference sequence). As DNA, the CDR3 is TGCAGTGCTAGAGGGGAAGGGAGCGATCAGCCCCAGCATTTT. Translation gives CSARGEGSDQPQHF.